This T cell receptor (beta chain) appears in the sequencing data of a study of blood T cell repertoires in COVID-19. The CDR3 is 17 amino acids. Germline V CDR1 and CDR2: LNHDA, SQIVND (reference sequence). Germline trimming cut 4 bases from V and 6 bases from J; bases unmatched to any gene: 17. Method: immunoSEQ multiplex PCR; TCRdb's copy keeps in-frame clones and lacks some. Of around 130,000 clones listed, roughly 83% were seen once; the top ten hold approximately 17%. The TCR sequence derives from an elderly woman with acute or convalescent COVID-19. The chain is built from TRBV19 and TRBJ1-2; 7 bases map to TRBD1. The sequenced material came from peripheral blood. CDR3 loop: CASSSRPGQVDWNGYTF. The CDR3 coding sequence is TGTGCCAGTAGTAGTAGGCCCGGACAGGTTGATTGGAATGGCTACACCTTC. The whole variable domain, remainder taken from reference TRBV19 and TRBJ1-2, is DGGITQSPKYLFRKEGQNVTLSCEQNLNHDAMYWYRQDPGQGLRLIYYSQIVNDFQKGDIAEGYSVSREKKESFPLTVTSAQKNPTAFYLCASSSRPGQVDWNGYTFGSGTRLTVV.